Below, 24 T cell receptor beta chains from the same sample are listed, as sequenced in a study of tumor-infiltrating lymphocytes in glioblastoma multiforme. Three nested ARM-PCR rounds with V-beta and C-beta primers built TCRB libraries. Via MiXCR, TCRdb re-called the multiplex PCR reads, giving one row per CDR3 protein. The table lists more than 13,000 distinct CDR3 sequences, roughly 71% of them singletons. Material: brain tumor tissue. These receptors originate from a male donor with glioblastoma.

Remarks on this clonotype: Given the absence of the conserved phenylalanine or tryptophan at the CDR3 end, a read error is likely. The rearrangement joins TRBV10-2 to TRBJ2-2; 11 nucleotides match TRBD2. The V and J ends lost 8 bases and 5 bases, in that order; junction bases with no gene match: 4. This CDR3 has 14 amino acids. CDR1 WSHSY and CDR2 SAAADI come from the germline V gene. For the CDR3, the DNA is TGCGCCAGCGGGACTAGCGGACAGACCGGGGAGCTGTTTCTT. It specifies CASGTSGQTGELFL.

The chain carries TRBV5-1 and TRBJ1-5; D is unclear. V was pared by 10 bases and J by 4 bases, with 15 bases between. The CDR3 extends over 13 amino acids. Germline V gene lookup returns CDR1 SGHRS and CDR2 YFSETQ. CDR3 region: CACTADRNQPQHF. The CDR3 DNA reads as TGCGCCTGCACGGCGGACCGGAATCAGCCCCAGCATTTT.

This clonotype was picked up one time. The chain is built from TRBV6-1 and TRBJ2-3; 8 bases agree with TRBD2. This CDR3 contains 19 residues. With V trimmed by 11 bases and J by 6 bases, 28 bases remained unmatched. Per the germline V gene, CDR1 is MNHNS and CDR2 is SASEGT. The CDR3 region is CAGSESVRGPGLVSDTQYF. CDR3 in DNA: TGTGCCGGGAGTGAATCCGTGCGGGGACCGGGACTAGTCTCGGATACGCAGTATTTT.

This chain joins TRBV10-2 and TRBJ1-5; 9 positions agree with TRBD1. CDR3 size: 15 residues. The V gene end was trimmed by 6 bases and the J gene end by 6 bases; junction bases not matched to a gene: 9. CDR1 WSHSY and CDR2 SAAADI come from the germline V gene. In DNA, the CDR3 is TGCGCCAGCAGGCCCTTGGCGACAGGGGGTCAGCCCCAGCATTTT. Amino acids: CASRPLATGGQPQHF.

The chain links TRBV12-3 or TRBV12-4 to TRBJ2-7; a possible D gene is TRBD1 (6 bases). V was trimmed by 5 bases and J by 2 bases, leaving 10 bases between them. CDR3 length equals 13 residues. CDR3 protein: CASSRQEAYEQYF. As DNA, the CDR3 is TGTGCCAGCAGTCGACAGGAAGCCTACGAGCAGTACTTC.

This clonotype was recorded at least ten times. The chain uses TRBV28 and TRBJ1-5, with unresolved D. This CDR3 contains 11 residues. V lost 3 bases and J 8 bases, leaving 5 bases between the germline ends. The germline CDR1 and CDR2 sequences are MDHEN and SYDVKM. Here the CDR3 reads CASSFQEPQHF. CDR3 nucleotides: TGTGCCAGCAGTTTCCAGGAGCCCCAGCATTTT.

Turning to this clonotype: A junction boundary mismatches the germline segment, possibly from a read error. This chain joins TRBV28 and TRBJ2-3, with a possible D match to TRBD2 (6 bases). Germline V gene sequence: CDR1 MDHEN, CDR2 SYDVKM. The CDR3 extends over 15 amino acids. The CDR3 bases are TGTGCCTGCAGTTTGCCCAGCGGGCCCACAGATACGCAGTATTTT. Amino acids: CACSLPSGPTDTQYF.

As regards this clonotype: The missing conserved phenylalanine or tryptophan at the end of this CDR3 makes a read error likely. The rearrangement links TRBV10-2 to TRBJ2-2; D is ambiguous. The germline CDR1 and CDR2 sequences are WSHSY and SAAADI. The CDR3 runs to 12 residues. The CDR3 here is CASRRNTRELFL. DNA of the CDR3: TGCGCCAGCAGGCGGAACACCCGGGAGCTGTTTCTT.

The chain uses TRBV29-1 and TRBJ2-1; the match to TRBD1 covers 7 bases. The germline gives CDR1 SQVTM, CDR2 ANQGSEA. The CDR3 is 13 residues long. The ends lost 7 bases at V and 2 bases at J; junction bases unmatched: 5. The CDR3 region is CSAQGEPYNEQFF. CDR3 in DNA: TGCAGCGCCCAGGGGGAGCCCTACAATGAGCAGTTCTTC.

The table lists this clonotype with a count of one. This clone may be a read error of a much larger clone one base away. The CDR3 end shows no conserved phenylalanine or tryptophan, and so a read error is likely. The chain employs TRBV13 and TRBJ2-5; TRBD2 is a possible D gene (5 bases). Trimming stripped 5 bases from V and 0 bases from J, with 10 bases between. This CDR3 is 14 amino acids long. Germline loops: CDR1 PRHDT, CDR2 FYEKMQ (reference sequence). This CDR3 is CASSKLTNQETQYL. The CDR3, as DNA: TGTGCCAGCAGCAAGTTGACTAACCAAGAGACCCAGTACTTA.

This sequence joins TRBV10-2 and TRBJ2-1, with TRBD2 matching 8 bases. Germline assignment: CDR1 WSHSY and CDR2 SAAADI. CDR3 length: 15 amino acids. J was trimmed by 4 bases and V by 6 bases; bases with no gene match: 8. The CDR3 DNA is TGCGCCAGCAGGGACCCTAGCGGGCGGTACAATGAGCAGTTCTTC. Protein: CASRDPSGRYNEQFF.

This clonotype is medium-sized in the sample. CDR3 region: CASSYSLQQAHEQYF. DNA for the CDR3: TGTGCCAGCAGTTACTCCCTACAGCAGGCCCACGAGCAGTACTTC. The chain employs TRBV6-5 and TRBJ2-7; no reliable D call. With 0 bases removed from V and 5 bases from J, the gap between germline ends came to 14 bases. Germline CDR1 is MNHEY and CDR2 is SVGAGI. The CDR3 length is 15 residues.

The sample holds a few counts of this clonotype. Without the conserved terminal phenylalanine or tryptophan, this CDR3 likely stems from a read error. Because the CDR3's place on the DNA is in doubt, the DNA is left out and the CDR3 is given as listed by TCRdb. This chain joins TRBV11-2 and TRBJ2-2; TRBD2 is the table's D call and was not checked against the DNA. Including both end residues, the CDR3 is 16 amino acids long. Germline lookup yields CDR1 SGHAT and CDR2 FQNNGV. CDR3 amino acids: CASSFQRGAGTGELFY.

The chain uses TRBV20-1 and TRBJ2-1; D not resolved. The CDR3 extends over 13 amino acids. V lost 3 bases, J lost 6 bases, and 12 bases lay in between. Germline V gene data show CDR1 as DFQATT and CDR2 as SNEGSKA (reference sequence). Here the CDR3 reads CSARYWRSNEQFF. The CDR3 DNA reads TGCAGTGCTAGGTACTGGCGCTCCAATGAGCAGTTCTTC.

Turning to this clonotype: A read error may explain this, as a much larger clone is one base away. Lacking the conserved final phenylalanine or tryptophan, this CDR3 likely reflects a read error. CDR3 amino acids: CASTSGTSTDTQYL. In DNA, the CDR3 is TGTGCCAGCACGAGTGGAACTAGCACAGATACGCAGTATCTT. The chain combines TRBV2 with TRBJ2-3; D is uncertain. V gave up 7 bases and J gave up 0 bases, with 11 bases separating them. The CDR3 runs 14 residues. In germline, CDR1 is SNHLY, CDR2 FYNNEI.

The rearrangement joins TRBV13 to TRBJ2-7; no definite D call. The CDR3 length is 15 residues. The germline V and J ends were trimmed by 5 bases and 0 bases, with 14 bases remaining between them. CDR1 PRHDT and CDR2 FYEKMQ come from the germline V gene (reference sequence). CDR3 residues: CASSNQQDNSYEQYF. The CDR3 DNA sequence: TGTGCCAGCAGCAATCAGCAGGATAACTCCTACGAGCAGTACTTC.

This chain links TRBV6-6 with TRBJ1-1; D is ambiguous. The CDR3 totals 11 residues. Trimming cost V 8 bases and J 8 bases, with 12 bases left between them. The germline CDR1 and CDR2 sequences are MNHNY and SVGAGI (reference sequence). The CDR3 sequence is CASLRGREAFF. The CDR3 DNA reads as TGTGCCAGCCTCCGAGGCCGAGAAGCTTTCTTT.

The V gene is TRBV11-3, the J gene TRBJ2-3; D gene uncertain. The CDR3 sequence is 13 residues long. The germline V and J ends were trimmed by 2 bases and 0 bases, with 3 bases remaining between them. CDR1 is SGHNT and CDR2 is YENEEA in the germline V gene. CDR3 DNA: TGTGCCAGCAGCTTAAGAAGCACAGATACGCAGTATTTT. Its translation: CASSLRSTDTQYF.

Regarding this clonotype: The junction does not match germline at one end; this may be a read error. This chain joins TRBV20-1 and TRBJ1-2; 7 nucleotides match TRBD1. CDR3 length: 14 amino acids. CDR1 is DFQATT, CDR2 SNEGSKA, per germline (reference sequence). CDR3 sequence: CSAGRDSVNYGYTF. CDR3 in DNA: TGCAGTGCTGGGAGGGACAGTGTTAACTACGGCTACACCTTC.

In regard to this clonotype: One junction end does not reproduce the germline sequence, and a read error may be involved. The V call is TRBV20-1, the J call TRBJ2-3, with 15 bases identical to TRBD2. The CDR3 consists of 20 residues. Germline V gene lookup returns CDR1 DFQATT and CDR2 SNEGSKA (reference sequence). CDR3 loop: CSASRPGLAGGSSNTDTQYF. The CDR3 DNA sequence: TGTAGTGCTAGTCGCCCCGGACTAGCGGGAGGGTCGAGTAACACAGATACGCAGTATTTT.

The J gene is TRBJ1-1, the V gene TRBV11-2; 7 bases fit TRBD1. The CDR3 covers 18 residues. Germline assignment: CDR1 SGHAT and CDR2 FQNNGV. Germline trimming cut 5 bases from V and 2 bases from J; bases unmatched to any gene: 17. The CDR3 region is CASSPGGTGTEANTEAFF. The CDR3 DNA follows: TGTGCCAGCAGCCCTGGTGGAACCGGGACAGAGGCTAACACTGAAGCTTTCTTT. Based on the CDR3 plus reference TRBV11-2 and TRBJ1-1, the full variable domain is EAGVAQSPRYKIIEKRQSVAFWCNPISGHATLYWYQQILGQGPKLLIQFQNNGVVDDSQLPKDRFSAERLKGVDSTLKIQPAKLEDSAVYLCASSPGGTGTEANTEAFFGQGTRLTVV.

This clonotype was detected only a few times. This chain uses TRBV3-1 with TRBJ2-1; weak D call: TRBD2 (5 bases). CDR1 is LGHDT, CDR2 YNNKEL, per germline (reference sequence). V lost 5 bases, J lost 0 bases, and 11 bases lay in between. The CDR3 sequence is 15 residues long. The CDR3 bases are TGTGCCAGCAGCGTGGACTCGAGCTCCTACAATGAGCAGTTCTTC. Protein: CASSVDSSSYNEQFF.

Turning to this clonotype: Germline is not matched at one junction end, which may reflect a read error. The chain is built from TRBV6-5 and TRBJ1-1, with TRBD1 matching 7 bases. CDR1 is MNHEY and CDR2 is SVGAGI in the germline V gene. This CDR3 comprises 14 residues. This CDR3 reads CASMVQGKNTEASF. Here the CDR3 DNA reads TGTGCCAGCATGGTACAGGGGAAAAACACTGAAGCTTCCTTT.

This clonotype has at least ten counts. V gene TRBV20-1 combines with J gene TRBJ2-7; TRBD1 matches 9 bases. The CDR3 extends over 17 amino acids. Germline lookup yields CDR1 DFQATT and CDR2 SNEGSKA (reference sequence). V lost 5 bases, J lost 5 bases, and 19 bases stayed unmatched. The CDR3, as DNA: TGCAGTGCTTCCTCCGGGACAGGGCATCTCATGGGGAACGAGCAGTACTTC. It encodes CSASSGTGHLMGNEQYF.